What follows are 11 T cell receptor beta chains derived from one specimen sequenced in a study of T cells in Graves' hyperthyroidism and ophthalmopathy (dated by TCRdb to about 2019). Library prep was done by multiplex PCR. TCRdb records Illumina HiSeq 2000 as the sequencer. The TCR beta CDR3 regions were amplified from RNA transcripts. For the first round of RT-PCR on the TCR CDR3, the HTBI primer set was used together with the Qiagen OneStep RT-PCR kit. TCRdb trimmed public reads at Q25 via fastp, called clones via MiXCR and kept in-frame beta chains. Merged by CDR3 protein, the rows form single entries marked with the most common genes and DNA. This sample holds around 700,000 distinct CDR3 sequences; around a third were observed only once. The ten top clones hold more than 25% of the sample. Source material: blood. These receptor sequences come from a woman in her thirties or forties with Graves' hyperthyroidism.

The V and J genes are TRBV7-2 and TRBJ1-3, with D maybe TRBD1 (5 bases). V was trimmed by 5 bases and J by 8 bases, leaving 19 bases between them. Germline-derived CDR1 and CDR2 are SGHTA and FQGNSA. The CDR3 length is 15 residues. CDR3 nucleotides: TGTGCCAGCAGCCCGTCCCCCGGGGGTTGGGACACCATATATTTT. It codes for CASSPSPGGWDTIYF.

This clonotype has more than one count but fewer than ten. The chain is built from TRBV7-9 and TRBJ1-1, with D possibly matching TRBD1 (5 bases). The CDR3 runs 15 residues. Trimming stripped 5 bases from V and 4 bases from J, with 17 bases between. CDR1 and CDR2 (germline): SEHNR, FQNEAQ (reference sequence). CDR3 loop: CASSPAPGLSTEAFF. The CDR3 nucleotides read TGTGCCAGCAGCCCAGCTCCAGGGCTGAGCACTGAAGCTTTCTTT.

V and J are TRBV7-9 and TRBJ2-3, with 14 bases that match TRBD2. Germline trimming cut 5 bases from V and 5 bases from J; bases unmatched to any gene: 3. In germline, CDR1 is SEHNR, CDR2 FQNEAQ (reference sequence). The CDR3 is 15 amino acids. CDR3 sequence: CASSHGLAGGDTQYF. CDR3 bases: TGTGCCAGCAGCCACGGACTAGCGGGAGGAGATACGCAGTATTTT.

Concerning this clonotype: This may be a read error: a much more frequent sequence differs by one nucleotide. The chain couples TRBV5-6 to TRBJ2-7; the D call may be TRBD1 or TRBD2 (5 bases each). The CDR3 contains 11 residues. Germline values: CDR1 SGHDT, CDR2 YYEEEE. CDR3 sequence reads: CASSLGRGTAV. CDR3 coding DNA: TGTGCCAGCAGCTTGGGACGGGGCACCGCCGTC.

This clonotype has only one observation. The CDR3 DNA reads TGTGCCAGCAGCCCCGACCACAGCGGACAAGAGACCCAGTACTTC. As protein: CASSPDHSGQETQYF. V gene TRBV7-3 combines with J gene TRBJ2-5, with D possibly TRBD2 on 5 matching bases. The CDR3 spans 15 residues. In germline, CDR1 is SGHTA, CDR2 FQGTGA. V was clipped by 5 bases and J by 2 bases, with 15 bases between them.

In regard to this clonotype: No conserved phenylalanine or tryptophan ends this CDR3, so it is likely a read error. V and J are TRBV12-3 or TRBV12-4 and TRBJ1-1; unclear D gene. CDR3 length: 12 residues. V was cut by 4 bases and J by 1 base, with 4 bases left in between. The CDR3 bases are TGTGCCAGCAGTTGGGGGAACACTGAAGCTTTCCTT. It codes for CASSWGNTEAFL.

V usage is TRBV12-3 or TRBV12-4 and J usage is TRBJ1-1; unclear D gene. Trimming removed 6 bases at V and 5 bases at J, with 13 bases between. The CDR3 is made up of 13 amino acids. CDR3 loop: CASSRPLWTEAFF. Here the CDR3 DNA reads TGTGCCAGCAGCCGGCCCCTTTGGACTGAAGCTTTCTTT.

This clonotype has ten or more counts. This CDR3 is CASSRGQGDGYTF. CDR3 bases: TGTGCCAGCAGCCGGGGACAGGGGGATGGCTACACCTTC. The V gene is TRBV6-5, the J gene TRBJ1-2; 11 nucleotides align to TRBD1. CDR3 length equals 13 residues. Per germline, CDR1 MNHEY and CDR2 SVGAGI. V gave up 6 bases and J gave up 6 bases; unmatched junction bases: 3.

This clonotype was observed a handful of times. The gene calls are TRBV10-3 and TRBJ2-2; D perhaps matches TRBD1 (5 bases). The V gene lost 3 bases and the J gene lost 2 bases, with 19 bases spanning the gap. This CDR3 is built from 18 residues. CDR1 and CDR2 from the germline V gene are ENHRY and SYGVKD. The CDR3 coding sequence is TGTGCCATCAGTGATGCCTATGGCAGGGATCGCAACACCGGGGAGCTGTTTTTT. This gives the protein CAISDAYGRDRNTGELFF.

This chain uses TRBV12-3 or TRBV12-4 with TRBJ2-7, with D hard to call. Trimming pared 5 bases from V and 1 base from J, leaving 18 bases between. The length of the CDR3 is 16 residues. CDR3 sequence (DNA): TGTGCCAGCAGTACGACGCGGCCGCAGGATTCCTACGAGCAGTACTTC. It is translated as CASSTTRPQDSYEQYF.

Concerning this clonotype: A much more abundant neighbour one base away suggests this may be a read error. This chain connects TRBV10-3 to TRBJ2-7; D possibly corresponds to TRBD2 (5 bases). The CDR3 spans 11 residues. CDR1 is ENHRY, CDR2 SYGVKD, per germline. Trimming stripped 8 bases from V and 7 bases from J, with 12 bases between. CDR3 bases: TGTGCCATCGGCCAACCGGGGGAGCAGTACTTC. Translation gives CAIGQPGEQYF.